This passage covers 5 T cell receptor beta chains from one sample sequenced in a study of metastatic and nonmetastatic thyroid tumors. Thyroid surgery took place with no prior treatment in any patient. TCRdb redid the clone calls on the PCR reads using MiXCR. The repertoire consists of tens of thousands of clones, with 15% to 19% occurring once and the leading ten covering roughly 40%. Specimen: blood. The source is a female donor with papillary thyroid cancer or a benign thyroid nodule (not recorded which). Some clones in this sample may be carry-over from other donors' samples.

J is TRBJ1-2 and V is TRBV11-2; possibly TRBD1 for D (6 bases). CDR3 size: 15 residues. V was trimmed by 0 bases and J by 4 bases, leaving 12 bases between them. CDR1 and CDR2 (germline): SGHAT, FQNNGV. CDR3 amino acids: CASSLDLWDTYGYTF. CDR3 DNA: TGTGCCAGCAGCTTAGATTTGTGGGACACCTATGGCTACACCTTC.

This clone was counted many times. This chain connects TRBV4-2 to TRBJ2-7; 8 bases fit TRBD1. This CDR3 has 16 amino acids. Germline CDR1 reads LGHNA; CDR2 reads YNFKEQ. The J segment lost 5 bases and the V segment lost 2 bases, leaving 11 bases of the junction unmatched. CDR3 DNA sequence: TGTGCCAGCAGCCAACAATACAGGGGGAAAGCCCACGAGCAGTACTTC. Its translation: CASSQQYRGKAHEQYF.

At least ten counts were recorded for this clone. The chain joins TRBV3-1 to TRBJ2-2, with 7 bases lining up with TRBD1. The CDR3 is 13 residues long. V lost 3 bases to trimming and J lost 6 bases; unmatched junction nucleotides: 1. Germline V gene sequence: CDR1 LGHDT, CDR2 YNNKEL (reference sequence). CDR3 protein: CASSQQGAGELFF. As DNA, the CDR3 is TGTGCCAGCAGCCAGCAGGGGGCCGGGGAGCTGTTTTTT.

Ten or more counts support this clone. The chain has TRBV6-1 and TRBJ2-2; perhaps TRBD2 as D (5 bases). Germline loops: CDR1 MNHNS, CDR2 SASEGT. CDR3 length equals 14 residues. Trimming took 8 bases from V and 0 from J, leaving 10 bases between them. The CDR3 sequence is CASGRAPNTGELFF. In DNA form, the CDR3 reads TGTGCCAGCGGGAGAGCCCCGAACACCGGGGAGCTGTTTTTT.

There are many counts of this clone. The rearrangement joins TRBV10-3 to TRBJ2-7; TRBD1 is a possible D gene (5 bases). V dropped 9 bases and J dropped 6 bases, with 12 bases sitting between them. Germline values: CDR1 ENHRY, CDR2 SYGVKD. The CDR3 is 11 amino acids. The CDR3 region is CAITRQGEQYF. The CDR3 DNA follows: TGTGCCATAACGCGTCAGGGCGAGCAGTACTTC.